What follows are 16 T cell receptor beta chains derived from one specimen sequenced in a study of T cells in Graves' hyperthyroidism and ophthalmopathy. TCR beta CDR3 regions were amplified from RNA transcripts. Researchers ran a first-round RT-PCR on the TCR CDR3 using the HTBI primer set. TCRdb reprocessed the multiplex PCR reads with MiXCR, giving one entry per CDR3 protein. This repertoire shows roughly 380,000 distinct CDR3 sequences, approximately 14% found once; its top ten account for 4% to 6.5%. Sequencing used blood. These receptors came from a woman between 18 and 29 years old with Graves' hyperthyroidism.

The chain uses TRBV9 and TRBJ1-1; possible D gene TRBD1, 6 bases. Germline V gene lookup returns CDR1 SGDLS and CDR2 YYNGEE. The V end was cut by 2 bases, the J end by 0 bases, with 11 bases between. The CDR3 spans 15 residues. CDR3: CASSVTGRMNTEAFF. For the CDR3, the DNA is TGTGCCAGCAGCGTTACAGGGCGCATGAACACTGAAGCTTTCTTT.

This chain links TRBV7-6 with TRBJ2-2; 9 nucleotides align to TRBD1. This CDR3 is 19 amino acids long. The ends lost 5 bases at V and 1 base at J; junction bases unmatched: 14. Per germline, CDR1 SGHVS and CDR2 FNYEAQ. CDR3 bases: TGTGCCAGCAGCCTCTTAAATCCGGGACAGGGTCTGAACACCGGGGAGCTGTTTTTT. Translated: CASSLLNPGQGLNTGELFF.

This clonotype was counted at least ten times. This chain links TRBV20-1 with TRBJ1-5; D is undetermined. The V end lost 5 bases, the J end lost 0 bases, and 11 bases lay between the germline ends. The germline CDR1 and CDR2 sequences are DFQATT and SNEGSKA (reference sequence). This CDR3 has 14 residues. CDR3 residues: CSAEEKPSNQPQHF. The CDR3 DNA is TGCAGTGCTGAGGAGAAGCCTAGCAATCAGCCCCAGCATTTT.

This clonotype was detected many times. The CDR3 protein is CASSVEAATDTQYF. Written as DNA, the CDR3 is TGTGCCAGCAGCGTGGAAGCGGCCACAGATACGCAGTATTTT. V and J are TRBV9 and TRBJ2-3; a possible D gene is TRBD2 (5 bases). Trimming took 2 bases from V and 2 from J, leaving 9 bases between them. Germline V gene lookup returns CDR1 SGDLS and CDR2 YYNGEE. The CDR3 is made up of 14 amino acids. Full variable domain (missing parts from reference TRBV9 and TRBJ2-3): DSGVTQTPKHLITATGQRVTLRCSPRSGDLSVYWYQQSLDQGLQFLIQYYNGEERAKGNILERFSAQQFPDLHSELNLSSLELGDSALYFCASSVEAATDTQYFGPGTRLTVL.

The table lists this clonotype with a few counts. Since a much larger clone is just one base distant, this may be a read error. The V call is TRBV10-3, the J call TRBJ2-3; possibly TRBD2 for D (5 bases). V was shortened by 4 bases and J by 5 bases, with 7 bases between the two germline ends. Germline-derived CDR1 and CDR2 are ENHRY and SYGVKD. The CDR3 totals 12 residues. The CDR3 protein is CAISGEKDTQYF. The CDR3 nucleotides read TGTGCCATCAGTGGGGAGAAAGATACGCAGTATTTT.

On this clonotype itself: The conserved final phenylalanine or tryptophan is absent from the CDR3, which likely points to a read error. The rearrangement links TRBV10-3 to TRBJ1-6; no clear D gene. V lost 0 bases to trimming and J lost 7 bases, with 10 bases between them. CDR3 length equals 15 residues. The V gene's germline CDR1 is ENHRY and CDR2 SYGVKD. CDR3 amino acids: CAISESKVGNSPLHL. CDR3 DNA: TGTGCCATCAGTGAGTCAAAGGTCGGGAATTCACCCCTCCACCTT.

This clonotype has a count of ten or more. The V and J genes are TRBV12-3 or TRBV12-4 and TRBJ2-5; TRBD1 matches 10 bases. This CDR3 is built from 14 residues. V was pared by 8 bases and J by 1 base, with 4 bases of the junction left unmatched. In DNA, the CDR3 is TGTGCCAGCTCCCGGACAGGGGGCCAAGAGACCCAGTACTTC. Protein sequence: CASSRTGGQETQYF.

This clonotype showed up many times. The rearrangement links TRBV11-2 to TRBJ2-5; 7 nucleotides agree with TRBD2. The CDR3 loop spans 14 amino acids. The V segment lost 3 bases and the J segment 4 bases; nucleotides outside the gene matches: 5. Germline lookup yields CDR1 SGHAT and CDR2 FQNNGV. The CDR3: CASSLRPSGETQYF. CDR3 coding DNA: TGTGCCAGCAGCTTGAGGCCTAGCGGAGAGACCCAGTACTTC.

Comment on this clonotype: A much bigger clone sits one base away, suggesting this may be a read error. V and J are TRBV28 and TRBJ2-1, with D tentatively TRBD2 (6 bases). The germline V gene encodes CDR1 MDHEN and CDR2 SYDVKM. The CDR3 has 15 residues. The CDR3 DNA is TGTGCCAGCAGAACACCGTCTGGAGGGCACAATGAGGAGTTCTTC. It is translated as CASRTPSGGHNEEFF.

This clonotype was counted ten times or more. This rearrangement joins TRBV7-3 to TRBJ2-5; D is unclear. The V gene lost 4 bases and the J gene lost 5 bases, with 11 bases spanning the gap. Germline V gene data show CDR1 as SGHTA and CDR2 as FQGTGA. The CDR3 has 13 residues. CDR3 sequence (DNA): TGTGCCAGCAGCTCGGCCCCTCGGGAGACCCAGTACTTC. This sequence encodes CASSSAPRETQYF.

This clonotype was detected a few times. V usage is TRBV2 and J usage is TRBJ1-5; D gene unclear. Trimming pared 1 base from V and 4 bases from J, leaving 8 bases between. The CDR3 spans 14 residues. CDR1 SNHLY and CDR2 FYNNEI come from the germline V gene. The CDR3 protein is CASSEVASNQPQHF. CDR3 in DNA: TGTGCCAGCAGTGAAGTAGCATCAAATCAGCCCCAGCATTTT.

This clonotype was picked up one time. A much larger clone sits a single nucleotide away, making a read error possible. The chain recombines TRBV10-3 with TRBJ2-7; the match to TRBD2 covers 10 bases. The CDR3 runs 14 residues. The trim removed 6 bases at V and 3 bases at J, leaving 5 bases unmatched. The germline CDR1 and CDR2 sequences are ENHRY and SYGVKD. The CDR3: CAIRASGGDYEQYF. In nucleotides, the CDR3 is TGTGCCATCAGGGCTAGCGGGGGTGACTACGAGCAGTACTTC.

This sequence joins TRBV5-1 and TRBJ1-1; D is perhaps TRBD1 (5 bases). The germline V and J ends were trimmed by 1 base and 7 bases, with 17 bases remaining between them. The CDR3 loop spans 15 amino acids. CDR1 and CDR2 from the germline V gene are SGHRS and YFSETQ. The CDR3 DNA reads as TGCGCCAGCAGCTTGACAGGCCCCTCCTTGGGTGAAGCTTTCTTT. Protein: CASSLTGPSLGEAFF.

This clonotype came up many times. This chain links TRBV6-1 with TRBJ2-1; 14 bases map to TRBD2. V lost 8 bases and J lost 6; bases outside the gene matches: 3. Per the germline V gene, CDR1 is MNHNS and CDR2 is SASEGT. The CDR3 runs 14 residues. The CDR3 spells CASGGLAGGNEQFF. The CDR3 DNA sequence: TGTGCCAGCGGAGGACTAGCGGGAGGCAATGAGCAGTTCTTC.

This clonotype was seen ten or more times. The V gene is TRBV20-1, the J gene TRBJ2-2; 14 bases align to TRBD2. J was trimmed by 7 bases and V by 3 bases; bases with no gene match: 7. Germline V gene lookup returns CDR1 DFQATT and CDR2 SNEGSKA (reference sequence). This CDR3 spans 16 amino acids. CDR3 nucleotide sequence: TGCAGTGCTAGGCCGACTAGCGGGAGGGCGAGCGGGGAGCTGTTTTTT. Translated: CSARPTSGRASGELFF.

As concerns this clonotype: With a much larger clone just one base away, this may be a read error. The chain links TRBV5-1 to TRBJ2-3; possible D gene TRBD2, 5 bases. The CDR3 has 12 amino acids. Germline-derived CDR1 and CDR2 are SGHRS and YFSETQ. The CDR3 DNA reads TGTGCCAGCAGCGGAGTCGCAGATACGCAGTATTTT. Translating gives CASSGVADTQYF.